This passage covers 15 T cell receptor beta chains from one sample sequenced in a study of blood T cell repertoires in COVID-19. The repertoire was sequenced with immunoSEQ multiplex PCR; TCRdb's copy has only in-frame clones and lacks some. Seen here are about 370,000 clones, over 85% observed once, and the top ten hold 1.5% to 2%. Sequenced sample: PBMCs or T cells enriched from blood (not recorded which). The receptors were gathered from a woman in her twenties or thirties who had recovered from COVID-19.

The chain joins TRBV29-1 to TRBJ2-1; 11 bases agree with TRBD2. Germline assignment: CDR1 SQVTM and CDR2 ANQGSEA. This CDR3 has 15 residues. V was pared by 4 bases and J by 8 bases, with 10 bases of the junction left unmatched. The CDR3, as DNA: TGCAGCGTTGGTAGTAGCGGGAGGGCGGGGGATGAGCAGTTCTTC. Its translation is CSVGSSGRAGDEQFF.

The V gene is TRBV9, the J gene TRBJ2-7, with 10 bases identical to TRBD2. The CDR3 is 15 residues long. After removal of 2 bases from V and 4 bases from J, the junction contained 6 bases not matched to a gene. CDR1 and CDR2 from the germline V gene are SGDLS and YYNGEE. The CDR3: CASSVSGRAPYEQYF. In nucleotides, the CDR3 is TGTGCCAGCAGCGTCAGCGGGAGGGCCCCGTACGAGCAGTACTTC.

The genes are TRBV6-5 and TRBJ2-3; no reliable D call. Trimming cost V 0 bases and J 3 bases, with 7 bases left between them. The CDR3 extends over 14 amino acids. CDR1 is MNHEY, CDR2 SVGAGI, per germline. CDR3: CASSYSFRTDTQYF. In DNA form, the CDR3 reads TGTGCCAGCAGTTACTCGTTCAGGACAGATACGCAGTATTTT.

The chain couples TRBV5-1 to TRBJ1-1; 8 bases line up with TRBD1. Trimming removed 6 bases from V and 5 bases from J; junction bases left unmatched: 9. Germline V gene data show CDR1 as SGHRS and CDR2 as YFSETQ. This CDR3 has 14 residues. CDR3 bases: TGCGCCAGCATCCCAGGGGGCGGTGGGACTGAAGCTTTCTTT. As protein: CASIPGGGGTEAFF.

DNA for the CDR3: TGTGCCAGCAGCGTAGGTGGAATAGCGACAGGACACTATGGCTACACCTTC. This encodes CASSVGGIATGHYGYTF. The chain joins TRBV9 to TRBJ1-2, with D tentatively TRBD1 (6 bases). This CDR3 is built from 17 residues. The V and J ends lost 0 bases and 3 bases respectively, with 18 bases between them. Germline CDR1 reads SGDLS; CDR2 reads YYNGEE. Full variable domain (missing parts from reference TRBV9 and TRBJ1-2): DSGVTQTPKHLITATGQRVTLRCSPRSGDLSVYWYQQSLDQGLQFLIQYYNGEERAKGNILERFSAQQFPDLHSELNLSSLELGDSALYFCASSVGGIATGHYGYTFGSGTRLTVV.

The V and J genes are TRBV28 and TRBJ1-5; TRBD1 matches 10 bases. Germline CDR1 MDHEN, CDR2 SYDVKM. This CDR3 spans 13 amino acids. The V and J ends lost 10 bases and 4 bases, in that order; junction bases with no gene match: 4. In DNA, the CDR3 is TGTGCCACCGCGGACAGGGGGAATCAGCCCCAGCATTTT. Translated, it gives CATADRGNQPQHF. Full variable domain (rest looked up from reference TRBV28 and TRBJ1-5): DVKVTQSSRYLVKRTGEKVFLECVQDMDHENMFWYRQDPGLGLRLIYFSYDVKMKEKGDIPEGYSVSREKKERFSLILESASTNQTSMYLCATADRGNQPQHFGDGTRLSIL.

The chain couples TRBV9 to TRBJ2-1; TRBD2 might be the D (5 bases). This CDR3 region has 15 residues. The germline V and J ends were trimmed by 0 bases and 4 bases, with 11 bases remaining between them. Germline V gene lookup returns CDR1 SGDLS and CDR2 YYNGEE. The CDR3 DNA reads TGTGCCAGCAGCGTAGACGGAGGTGAATACAATGAGCAGTTCTTC. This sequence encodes CASSVDGGEYNEQFF. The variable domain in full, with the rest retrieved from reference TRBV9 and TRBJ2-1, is DSGVTQTPKHLITATGQRVTLRCSPRSGDLSVYWYQQSLDQGLQFLIQYYNGEERAKGNILERFSAQQFPDLHSELNLSSLELGDSALYFCASSVDGGEYNEQFFGPGTRLTVL.

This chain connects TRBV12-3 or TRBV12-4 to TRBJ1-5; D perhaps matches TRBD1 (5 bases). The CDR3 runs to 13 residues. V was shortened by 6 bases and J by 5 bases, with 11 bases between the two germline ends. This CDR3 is CASSLTEDQPQHF. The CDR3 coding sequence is TGTGCCAGCAGCCTGACAGAGGATCAGCCCCAGCATTTT.

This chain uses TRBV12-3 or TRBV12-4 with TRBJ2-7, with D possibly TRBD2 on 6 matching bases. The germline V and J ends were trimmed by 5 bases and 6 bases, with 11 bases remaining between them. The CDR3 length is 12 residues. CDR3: CASSGGIGEQYF. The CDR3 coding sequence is TGTGCCAGCAGTGGGGGGATAGGCGAGCAGTACTTC.

For the CDR3, the DNA is TGTGCCAGTAGTATAGTGTCAGGGCCGAACACTGAAGCTTTCTTT. This translates into CASSIVSGPNTEAFF. The chain recombines TRBV19 with TRBJ1-1, with a tentative D call TRBD1 (5 bases). The CDR3 extends over 15 amino acids. Germline values: CDR1 LNHDA, CDR2 SQIVND (reference sequence). V lost 1 base and J 1 base, leaving 10 bases between the germline ends.

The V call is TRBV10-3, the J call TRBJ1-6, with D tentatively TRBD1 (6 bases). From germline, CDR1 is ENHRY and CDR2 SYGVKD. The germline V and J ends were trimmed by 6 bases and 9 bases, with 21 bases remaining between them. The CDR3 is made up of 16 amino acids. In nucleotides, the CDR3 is TGTGCCATCAGATCTTCGGACGAGGGGGATAGTTCACCCCTCCACTTT. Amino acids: CAIRSSDEGDSSPLHF.

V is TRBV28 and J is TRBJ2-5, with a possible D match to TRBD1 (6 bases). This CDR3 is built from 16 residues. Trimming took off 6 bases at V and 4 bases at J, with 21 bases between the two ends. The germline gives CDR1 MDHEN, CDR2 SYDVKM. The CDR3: CASRPTQTGLGETQYF. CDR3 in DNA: TGTGCCAGCAGACCAACTCAAACAGGGTTAGGAGAGACCCAGTACTTC.

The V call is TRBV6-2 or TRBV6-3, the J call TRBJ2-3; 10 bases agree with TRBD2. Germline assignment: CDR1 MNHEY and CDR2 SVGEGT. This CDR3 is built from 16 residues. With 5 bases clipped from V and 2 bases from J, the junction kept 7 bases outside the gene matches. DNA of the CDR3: TGTGCCAGCAGTCGGCCTAGCGGGGGCCCCACAGATACGCAGTATTTT. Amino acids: CASSRPSGGPTDTQYF.

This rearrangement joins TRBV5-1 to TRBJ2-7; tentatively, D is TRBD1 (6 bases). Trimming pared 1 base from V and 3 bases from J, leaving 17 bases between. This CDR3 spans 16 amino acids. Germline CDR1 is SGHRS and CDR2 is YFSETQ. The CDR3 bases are TGCGCCAGCAGCTTGCGGTCGACCGGACAGTTCTACGAGCAGTACTTC. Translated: CASSLRSTGQFYEQYF.

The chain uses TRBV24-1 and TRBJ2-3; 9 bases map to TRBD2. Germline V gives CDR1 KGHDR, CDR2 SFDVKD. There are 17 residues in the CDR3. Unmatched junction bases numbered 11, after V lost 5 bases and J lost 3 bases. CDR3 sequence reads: CATSGSRREGPTDTQYF. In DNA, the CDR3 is TGTGCCACCAGTGGGAGTCGGCGGGAGGGCCCGACAGATACGCAGTATTTT.